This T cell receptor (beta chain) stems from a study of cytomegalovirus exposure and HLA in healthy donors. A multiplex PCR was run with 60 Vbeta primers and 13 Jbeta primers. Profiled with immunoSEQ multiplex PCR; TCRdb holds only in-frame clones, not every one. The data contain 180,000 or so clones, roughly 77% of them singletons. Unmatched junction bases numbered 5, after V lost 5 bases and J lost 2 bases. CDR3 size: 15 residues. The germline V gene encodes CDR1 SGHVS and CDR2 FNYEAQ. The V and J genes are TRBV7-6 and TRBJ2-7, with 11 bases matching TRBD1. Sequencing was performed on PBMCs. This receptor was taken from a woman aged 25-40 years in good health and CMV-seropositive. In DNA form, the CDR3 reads TGTGCCAGCAGCCCGCGGACAGGGGGCCCCTACGAGCAGTACTTC. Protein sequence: CASSPRTGGPYEQYF. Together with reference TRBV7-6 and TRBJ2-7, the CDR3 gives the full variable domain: GAGVSQSPRYKVTKRGQDVALRCDPISGHVSLYWYRQALGQGPEFLTYFNYEAQQDKSGLPNDRFSAERPEGSISTLTIQRTEQRDSAMYRCASSPRTGGPYEQYFGPGTRLTVT.